This entry is about one T cell receptor beta chain. Its antigen is currently unknown. The source of the sample is a study of cytomegalovirus exposure and HLA in healthy donors. Findings and limits, study-wide: Presence/absence comparisons presumed near-even sequencing depth among donors.

PCR used 60 Vbeta primers and 13 Jbeta primers. Measured with immunoSEQ multiplex PCR; TCRdb has only the in-frame clones, and not every one. The sample shows some 120,000 clones, around 80% of them seen only once. There are 13 residues in the CDR3. Germline V CDR1 and CDR2: SNHLY, FYNNEI. Trimming removed 7 bases from V and 6 bases from J, with 15 bases in between. This chain uses TRBV2 with TRBJ2-5, with TRBD2 as a possible D gene (6 bases). The sample taken for sequencing was PBMCs. The receptor's source is a man younger than 40 in good health and CMV-seropositive. In DNA form, the CDR3 reads TGTGCCAGCACTACTAGCCTGGATAAGACCCAGTACTTC. It encodes CASTTSLDKTQYF.